These 8 T cell receptor beta chains originate from one sample sequenced in a study of prognosis after radiotherapy for stage I lung cancer. The authors amplified TCR beta CDR3 from genomic DNA using two-round multiplex PCR. First-round PCR amplification was performed with primers specific to each TRBV and TRBJ gene. MiXCR, applied by TCRdb to the multiplex PCR reads, yields one record per CDR3 protein. The table shows around 63,000 distinct CDR3 sequences, with approximately 26% occurring only once. Material: PBMCs, obtained before or after stereotactic body radiation therapy (not recorded which). The receptors come from a donor at least 50 years old with non-small cell lung cancer.

This clonotype was seen ten or more times. The V gene is TRBV28, the J gene TRBJ1-2, with no clear D. Trimming removed 6 bases at V and 7 bases at J, with 12 bases between. Germline V gene data show CDR1 as MDHEN and CDR2 as SYDVKM. This CDR3 has 12 amino acids. CDR3 in DNA: TGTGCCAGCAGCCGGTCCACCCCTGGCTACACCTTC. Amino acid sequence: CASSRSTPGYTF.

This clonotype was counted only a few times. The V gene is TRBV4-2, the J gene TRBJ2-2; D is unclear. The germline gives CDR1 LGHNA, CDR2 YNFKEQ. V lost 3 bases, J lost 4 bases, and 9 bases lay in between. The CDR3 is made up of 14 amino acids. CDR3 in DNA: TGTGCCAGCAGCCAGGCTCATGGCACCGGGGAGCTGTTTTTT. This translates into CASSQAHGTGELFF.

This clonotype has a handful of counts. The rearrangement uses TRBV11-2 and TRBJ2-5; tentative D call: TRBD1 (6 bases). The CDR3 contains 14 residues. Looked up from germline, CDR1 is SGHAT and CDR2 is FQNNGV. Trimming pared 3 bases from V and 2 bases from J, leaving 10 bases between. The CDR3 sequence is CASSFGTGQETQYF. CDR3 nucleotides: TGTGCCAGCAGCTTCGGAACAGGGCAAGAGACCCAGTACTTC.

In the case of this clonotype: This likely traces to a read error, being one base from a far larger clone. CDR3 region: CASSSSSTYNEHFF. CDR3 DNA sequence: TGTGCCAGCAGTTCTAGTAGTACCTACAATGAGCATTTCTTC. The J gene is TRBJ2-7, the V gene TRBV6-5; no clear D gene. Germline V gene lookup returns CDR1 MNHEY and CDR2 SVGAGI. The CDR3 sequence is 14 residues long.

This clonotype was seen many times. The chain recombines TRBV12-3 or TRBV12-4 with TRBJ1-5, with D tentatively TRBD1 (5 bases). CDR3 size: 13 residues. V lost 3 bases to trimming and J lost 4 bases, with 7 bases between them. In DNA, the CDR3 is TGTGCCAGCAGTTTCAGGGAGAATCAGCCCCAGCATTTT. It is translated as CASSFRENQPQHF.

There are a few counts of this clonotype. A single base separates this from a much larger clone, so it may be a read error. This chain connects TRBV6-5 to TRBJ1-1; TRBD1 is a possible D gene (6 bases). The V end lost 0 bases, the J end lost 8 bases, and 13 bases lay between the germline ends. The germline V gene has CDR1 MNHEY and CDR2 SVGAGI. The CDR3 runs to 14 residues. In nucleotides, the CDR3 is TGTGCCAGCAGTTACTCGGGGGGCAGACTCGAAGCTTTCTTT. This codes for CASSYSGGRLEAFF.

This clonotype occurred many times. The chain couples TRBV7-9 to TRBJ1-1; a weak D match, TRBD1 (6 bases). The CDR3 sequence is 16 residues long. Trimming pared 2 bases from V and 5 bases from J, leaving 18 bases between. The germline V gene encodes CDR1 SEHNR and CDR2 FQNEAQ (reference sequence). In DNA, the CDR3 is TGTGCCAGCAGCTTACGGATGGGCAGGGGAGAAACTGAAGCTTTCTTT. Translating it yields CASSLRMGRGETEAFF.

The table lists this clonotype with many counts. The chain carries TRBV18 and TRBJ2-5; D is perhaps TRBD2 (5 bases). V lost 5 bases and J lost 1, with 11 bases in between. The CDR3 spans 14 residues. Per the germline V gene, CDR1 is KGHSH and CDR2 is LQKENI. The CDR3 region is CASSKERTQETQYF. The CDR3 DNA reads as TGTGCCAGCTCAAAAGAGCGGACCCAAGAGACCCAGTACTTC. The variable domain in full, with the rest retrieved from reference TRBV18 and TRBJ2-5, is NAGVMQNPRHLVRRRGQEARLRCSPMKGHSHVYWYRQLPEEGLKFMVYLQKENIIDESGMPKERFSAEFPKEGPSILRIQQVVRGDSAAYFCASSKERTQETQYFGPGTRLLVL.